One TCR beta chain is described in this entry. This CDR3 has 14 amino acids. V was trimmed by 4 bases and J by 2 bases, leaving 11 bases between them. Germline CDR1 SGHRS, CDR2 YFSETQ. Using immunoSEQ multiplex PCR, the repertoire was profiled, and TCRdb retains in-frame clones only, with some absent. This table holds roughly 86,000 clones, 91% found once. The data originate from a study of control samples from healthy donors and cancer patients. The specimen sequenced was blood. The chain is built from TRBV5-1 and TRBJ2-3; perhaps TRBD2 as D (5 bases). This TCR derives from a man younger than 45 in good health. CDR3 nucleotides: TGCGCCAGCAGCCCGGCGGACTTCACAGATACGCAGTATTTT. Amino acid sequence: CASSPADFTDTQYF.